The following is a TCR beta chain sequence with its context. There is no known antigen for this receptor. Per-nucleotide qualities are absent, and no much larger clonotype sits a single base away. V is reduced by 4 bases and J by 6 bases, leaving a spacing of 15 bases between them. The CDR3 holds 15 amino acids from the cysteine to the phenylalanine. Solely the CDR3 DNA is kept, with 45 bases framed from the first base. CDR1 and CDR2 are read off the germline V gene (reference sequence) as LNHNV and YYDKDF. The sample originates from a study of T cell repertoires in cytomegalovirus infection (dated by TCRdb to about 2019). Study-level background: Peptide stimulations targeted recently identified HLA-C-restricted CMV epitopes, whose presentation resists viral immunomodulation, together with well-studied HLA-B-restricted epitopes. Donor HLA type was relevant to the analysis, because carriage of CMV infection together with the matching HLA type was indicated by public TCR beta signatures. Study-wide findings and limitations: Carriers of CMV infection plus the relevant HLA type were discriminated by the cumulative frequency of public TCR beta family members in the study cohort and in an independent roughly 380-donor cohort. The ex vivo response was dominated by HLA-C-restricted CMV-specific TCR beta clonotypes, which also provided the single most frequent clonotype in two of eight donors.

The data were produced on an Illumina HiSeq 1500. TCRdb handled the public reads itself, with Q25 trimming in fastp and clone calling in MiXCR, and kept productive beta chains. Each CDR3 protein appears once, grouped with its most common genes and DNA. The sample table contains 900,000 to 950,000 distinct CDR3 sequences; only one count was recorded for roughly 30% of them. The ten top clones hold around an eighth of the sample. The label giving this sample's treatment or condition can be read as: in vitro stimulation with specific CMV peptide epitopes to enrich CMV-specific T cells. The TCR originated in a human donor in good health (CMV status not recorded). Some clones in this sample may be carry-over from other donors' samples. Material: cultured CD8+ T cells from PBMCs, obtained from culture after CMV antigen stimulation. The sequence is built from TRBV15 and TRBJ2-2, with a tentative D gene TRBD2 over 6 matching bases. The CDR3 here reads CATSTLARGSGELFF. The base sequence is TGTGCCACCAGCACTCTGGCACGGGGGTCCGGGGAGCTGTTTTTT.